The 30 T cell receptor beta chains given below trace back to one sample, sequenced in a study of T cell repertoires in aging, cancer and after chemotherapy. Peripheral blood genomic DNA, not sorted cells or RNA, was the template. Multiplex touch-down PCR with TRB-A/B primers amplified rearranged V-D-J TRB sequences. TCRdb itself ran the multiplex PCR reads through MiXCR, one entry per CDR3 protein. The sample has 15,000 to 20,000 distinct CDR3 sequences; approximately 40% are singletons. Sequenced: blood. Receptors originate from a human donor with a solid tumor.

V gene TRBV5-4 combines with J gene TRBJ2-7; TRBD1 or TRBD2 may be the D gene (5 bases each). Germline CDR1 SGHNT, CDR2 YYREEE (reference sequence). The V and J ends lost 4 bases and 2 bases respectively, with 13 bases between them. The CDR3 length is 14 residues. CDR3 sequence: CASSDRDVTYEQYF. The CDR3 nucleotides read TGTGCCAGCAGCGACCGGGACGTCACCTACGAGCAGTACTTC.

This clonotype is labeled medium-sized. This chain connects TRBV11-1 to TRBJ2-5; D may correspond to TRBD1 or TRBD2 (5 bases each). The ends were cut back, 6 bases at V and 4 bases at J, with 24 bases in the middle. The CDR3 extends over 17 amino acids. Germline CDR1 is SGHAT and CDR2 is FQDESV (reference sequence). DNA of the CDR3: TGTGCCAGCAGACAAGACGGGCTTTCAGGGAGACGAGAGACCCAGTACTTC. Translation gives CASRQDGLSGRRETQYF. Filled out from reference TRBV11-1 and TRBJ2-5, the complete variable domain reads EAEVAQSPRYKITEKSQAVAFWCDPISGHATLYWYRQILGQGPELLVQFQDESVVDDSQLPKDRFSAERLKGVDSTLKIQPAELGDSAMYLCASRQDGLSGRRETQYFGPGTRLLVL.

This clonotype has more than one count but fewer than ten. The chain couples TRBV15 to TRBJ2-7; 12 bases line up with TRBD2. CDR1 and CDR2 from the germline V gene are LNHNV and YYDKDF (reference sequence). V lost 0 bases to trimming and J lost 10 bases; unmatched junction nucleotides: 10. This CDR3 has 16 amino acids. DNA of the CDR3: TGTGCCACCAGCAGAGATCTTGAACTAGCGGGAGGTAGTCAGTACTTC. Protein sequence: CATSRDLELAGGSQYF.

The V gene is TRBV7-9, the J gene TRBJ2-7, with D possibly matching TRBD1 (6 bases). In germline, CDR1 is SEHNR, CDR2 FQNEAQ (reference sequence). V lost 0 bases, J lost 1 base, and 10 bases lay in between. This CDR3 is built from 15 residues. The CDR3 region has the DNA TGTGCCAGCAGCTTAGCCGGTCAGGGGTCCTACGAGCAGTACTTC. Its protein is CASSLAGQGSYEQYF.

V gene TRBV18 combines with J gene TRBJ1-1; D is unclear. Germline lookup yields CDR1 KGHSH and CDR2 LQKENI. This CDR3 comprises 13 residues. Trimming took 8 bases from V and 2 from J, leaving 12 bases between them. CDR3 protein: CASRTGTNTEAFF. In DNA, the CDR3 is TGTGCCAGCAGGACGGGAACCAACACTGAAGCTTTCTTT.

The chain uses TRBV5-6 and TRBJ2-7, with unresolved D. V lost 2 bases, J lost 3 bases, and 3 bases lay in between. This CDR3 has 11 residues. Germline loops: CDR1 SGHDT, CDR2 YYEEEE. CDR3 sequence: CASSLNYEQYF. The CDR3 DNA follows: TGTGCCAGCAGCTTAAACTACGAGCAGTACTTC.

The V and J genes are TRBV6-2 or TRBV6-3 and TRBJ1-1; perhaps TRBD1 as D (6 bases). This CDR3 has 14 amino acids. Trimming shortened V by 6 bases and J by 4 bases, and 15 bases separated the two germline ends. CDR1 is MNHEY, CDR2 SVGEGT, per germline. Here the CDR3 reads CASRSTGTGTEAFF. The DNA of the CDR3 is TGTGCCAGCAGGAGCACAGGGACTGGCACTGAAGCTTTCTTT.

The V and J genes are TRBV6-4 and TRBJ2-3, with 8 positions matching TRBD1. The CDR3 length is 13 residues. J was trimmed by 6 bases and V by 8 bases; bases with no gene match: 7. Per germline, CDR1 MRHNA and CDR2 SNTAGT. The CDR3: CASGRTGSDTQYF. The CDR3 bases are TGTGCCAGCGGACGGACAGGGTCGGATACGCAGTATTTT.

This clonotype was detected only a few times. This chain joins TRBV7-6 and TRBJ1-4; 9 nucleotides line up with TRBD1. V dropped 5 bases and J dropped 11; count of bases not matched to a gene: 15. Germline V CDR1 and CDR2: SGHVS, FNYEAQ. CDR3 length: 16 amino acids. The CDR3 region is CASSDSRDRAYGKLFF. CDR3 in DNA: TGTGCCAGCAGCGACTCTCGGGACAGGGCGTACGGGAAACTGTTTTTT.

This clonotype appeared a few times. The CDR3 DNA follows: TGCAGCGTTGTGACCGGGACAGGGGTTTTCGATGAGCAGTTCTTC. It yields the protein CSVVTGTGVFDEQFF. V and J are TRBV29-1 and TRBJ2-1; TRBD1 matches 10 bases. The CDR3 totals 15 residues. From germline, CDR1 is SQVTM and CDR2 ANQGSEA. The V and J ends lost 4 bases and 8 bases, in that order; junction bases with no gene match: 11.

This chain links TRBV4-2 with TRBJ2-1; tentative D call: TRBD1 (5 bases). The germline gives CDR1 LGHNA, CDR2 YNFKEQ. The V gene lost 4 bases and the J gene lost 4 bases, with 11 bases spanning the gap. CDR3 size: 14 residues. The CDR3 DNA reads TGTGCCAGCAGCCTCAGGGTCGAGTACAATGAGCAGTTCTTC. Protein sequence: CASSLRVEYNEQFF.

The chain combines TRBV10-2 with TRBJ2-5; D remains unclear. V was pared by 3 bases and J by 1 base, with 12 bases between. CDR1 is WSHSY and CDR2 is SAAADI in the germline V gene. This CDR3 has 15 residues. CDR3 loop: CASSDAQGSQETQYF. The CDR3 DNA reads as TGCGCCAGCAGTGACGCCCAAGGAAGCCAAGAGACCCAGTACTTC.

There are a few counts of this clonotype. The CDR3 bases are TGTGCCAGCAGTAATTACAGAGGGGCGAGCTCCTACGAGCAGTACTTC. Translating gives CASSNYRGASSYEQYF. The rearrangement links TRBV6-1 to TRBJ2-7; D is possibly TRBD1 or TRBD2 (5 bases each). This CDR3 region has 16 residues. The germline V gene has CDR1 MNHNS and CDR2 SASEGT. With 5 bases removed from V and 0 bases from J, the gap between germline ends came to 17 bases.

This clonotype showed up just a few times. The rearrangement joins TRBV4-1 to TRBJ2-2; D is unresolved. Between the trimmed V and J ends, which lost 1 base and 0 bases, there was a span of 12 bases. This CDR3 spans 17 amino acids. CDR1 is MGHRA, CDR2 YSYEKL, per germline. The CDR3 region is CASSQVRGSPNTGELFF. The CDR3 nucleotides read TGCGCCAGCAGCCAAGTTCGCGGCAGTCCGAACACCGGGGAGCTGTTTTTT.

The rearrangement links TRBV27 to TRBJ2-3, with 9 bases fitting TRBD2. The CDR3 extends over 17 amino acids. With 5 bases clipped from V and 2 bases from J, the junction kept 11 bases outside the gene matches. CDR1 is MNHEY and CDR2 is SMNVEV in the germline V gene (reference sequence). The CDR3 here is CASSRPPGLAATDTQYF. The CDR3 nucleotides are TGTGCCAGCAGTAGGCCCCCGGGACTAGCCGCCACAGATACGCAGTATTTT.

This clonotype was picked up a small number of times. The chain couples TRBV7-3 to TRBJ2-1, with a tentative D call TRBD2 (7 bases). Trimming cost V 4 bases and J 0 bases, with 10 bases left between them. The CDR3 runs to 15 residues. CDR1 is SGHTA and CDR2 is FQGTGA in the germline V gene. The CDR3, as DNA: TGTGCCAGCAGCTCGAGGGGGGGCTCCTACAATGAGCAGTTCTTC. The encoded protein is CASSSRGGSYNEQFF.

This clonotype is medium-sized within its sample. The CDR3 DNA sequence: TGCAGCGTCGCCGGACTCTCAGATACGCAGTATTTT. Encoded protein: CSVAGLSDTQYF. This sequence joins TRBV29-1 and TRBJ2-3, with D possibly being TRBD2 (5 bases). CDR1 is SQVTM, CDR2 ANQGSEA, per germline. The CDR3 is made up of 12 amino acids. Trimming pared 6 bases from V and 4 bases from J, leaving 11 bases between.

This clonotype was seen a handful of times. CDR3 sequence: CASSMTGGFNSPLHF. The CDR3 nucleotides are TGTGCCAGCAGTATGACAGGGGGTTTTAATTCACCCCTCCACTTT. The chain couples TRBV27 to TRBJ1-6; 9 bases are a match to TRBD1. J lost 6 bases, V lost 5 bases, and 5 bases had no gene match. This CDR3 spans 15 amino acids. CDR1 is MNHEY, CDR2 SMNVEV, per germline (reference sequence).

The gene calls are TRBV6-5 and TRBJ1-6; possible D gene TRBD1, 6 bases. V was clipped by 2 bases and J by 8 bases, with 13 bases between them. From germline, CDR1 is MNHEY and CDR2 SVGAGI. The CDR3 runs 15 residues. In DNA, the CDR3 is TGTGCCAGCAGTTACGCGTCGGACAGAGATTCACCCCTCCACTTT. Its protein product is CASSYASDRDSPLHF.

This clonotype has just a few counts. The chain links TRBV6-5 to TRBJ2-3, with 9 bases that match TRBD2. The V segment lost 6 bases and the J segment 1 base; nucleotides outside the gene matches: 2. Germline loops: CDR1 MNHEY, CDR2 SVGAGI. The CDR3 runs to 14 residues. CDR3 region: CASRRTSGTDTQYF. Written as DNA, the CDR3 is TGTGCCAGCAGGCGGACTAGCGGCACAGATACGCAGTATTTT.

This chain joins TRBV6-1 and TRBJ2-3, with 8 bases fitting TRBD1. The CDR3 totals 16 residues. V lost 3 bases and J lost 1; bases outside the gene matches: 6. Germline V lookup: CDR1 MNHNS, CDR2 SASEGT. The CDR3 spells CASSDPPGQGTDTQYF. The CDR3 bases are TGTGCCAGCAGTGACCCTCCGGGACAGGGCACAGATACGCAGTATTTT.

The chain uses TRBV27 and TRBJ2-5; D remains ambiguous. The CDR3 totals 12 residues. V shed 8 bases and J shed 4 bases, with 11 bases lying between them. Germline-derived CDR1 and CDR2 are MNHEY and SMNVEV (reference sequence). In DNA, the CDR3 is TGTGCCAGCCAAAAGTCCCCAGAGACCCAGTACTTC. Translating it yields CASQKSPETQYF.

V usage is TRBV11-1 and J usage is TRBJ2-5; possibly TRBD2 for D (5 bases). This CDR3 has 14 residues. CDR1 SGHAT and CDR2 FQDESV come from the germline V gene (reference sequence). V was clipped by 1 base and J by 5 bases, with 11 bases between them. This CDR3 is CASSLVWTGETQYF. As DNA, the CDR3 is TGTGCCAGCAGCTTAGTCTGGACGGGGGAGACCCAGTACTTC.

This chain joins TRBV5-1 and TRBJ2-6; no reliable D call. The germline V and J ends were trimmed by 2 bases and 2 bases, with 8 bases remaining between them. The CDR3 extends over 15 amino acids. The germline gives CDR1 SGHRS, CDR2 YFSETQ. The CDR3 is CASSLLSTGANVLTF. DNA for the CDR3: TGCGCCAGCAGCTTATTGAGTACTGGGGCCAACGTCCTGACTTTC.

The chain employs TRBV11-2 and TRBJ2-5, with 11 bases aligning to TRBD2. The CDR3 is made up of 18 amino acids. V gave up 5 bases and J gave up 0 bases; unmatched junction bases: 11. Germline V lookup: CDR1 SGHAT, CDR2 FQNNGV. The CDR3: CASSLQLAGGRYQETQYF. The CDR3 nucleotides are TGTGCCAGCAGCCTCCAGCTAGCGGGAGGACGGTACCAAGAGACCCAGTACTTC.

This clonotype is labeled medium-sized. J is TRBJ2-2 and V is TRBV29-1, with D possibly TRBD1 on 6 matching bases. This CDR3 has 13 residues. V was cut by 7 bases and J by 4 bases, with 13 bases left in between. Germline V gene sequence: CDR1 SQVTM, CDR2 ANQGSEA. The CDR3 nucleotides are TGCAGCGGATCGACAGGAATCACCGGGGAGCTGTTTTTT. Residues: CSGSTGITGELFF.

The chain combines TRBV30 with TRBJ1-5, with D hard to call. V gave up 1 base and J gave up 3 bases, with 7 bases separating them. This CDR3 region has 13 residues. CDR1 and CDR2 (germline): GTSNPN, SVGIG (reference sequence). DNA of the CDR3: TGTGCCTGGAGTGGCCCCAACAATCAGCCCCAGCATTTT. It is translated as CAWSGPNNQPQHF. Variable domain in full (rest from reference TRBV30 and TRBJ1-5): SQTIHQWPATLVQPVGSPLSLECTVEGTSNPNLYWYRQAAGRGLQLLFYSVGIGQISSEVPQNLSASRPQDRQFILSSKKLLLSDSGFYLCAWSGPNNQPQHFGDGTRLSIL.

On this clonotype itself: A junction end diverges from the germline sequence, so it may reflect a read error. V gene TRBV6-6 combines with J gene TRBJ1-6, with TRBD1 matching 7 bases. This CDR3 region has 16 residues. Germline V lookup: CDR1 MNHNY, CDR2 SVGAGI (reference sequence). CDR3 DNA: TGTGCCATCAGTGGCGGGCCGACAGGGATTAATTCACCCCTCCACTTT. Translating it yields CAISGGPTGINSPLHF.

The chain couples TRBV7-9 to TRBJ1-5; D is ambiguous. Germline CDR1 and CDR2: SEHNR and FQNEAQ (reference sequence). This CDR3 has 14 residues. V lost 1 base, J lost 5 bases, and 9 bases lay in between. Here the CDR3 reads CASSLGGGDQPQHF. For the CDR3, the DNA is TGTGCCAGCAGCTTAGGAGGTGGGGATCAGCCCCAGCATTTT.

The rearrangement links TRBV27 to TRBJ2-7; 9 bases fit TRBD1. CDR1 is MNHEY, CDR2 SMNVEV, per germline (reference sequence). V shed 8 bases, J shed 4 bases, and the junction held 12 bases outside the gene matches. This CDR3 contains 15 residues. CDR3 in DNA: TGTGCCAGCCACCAACCGGGACAGGGACTATACGAGCAGTACTTC. Translating gives CASHQPGQGLYEQYF.